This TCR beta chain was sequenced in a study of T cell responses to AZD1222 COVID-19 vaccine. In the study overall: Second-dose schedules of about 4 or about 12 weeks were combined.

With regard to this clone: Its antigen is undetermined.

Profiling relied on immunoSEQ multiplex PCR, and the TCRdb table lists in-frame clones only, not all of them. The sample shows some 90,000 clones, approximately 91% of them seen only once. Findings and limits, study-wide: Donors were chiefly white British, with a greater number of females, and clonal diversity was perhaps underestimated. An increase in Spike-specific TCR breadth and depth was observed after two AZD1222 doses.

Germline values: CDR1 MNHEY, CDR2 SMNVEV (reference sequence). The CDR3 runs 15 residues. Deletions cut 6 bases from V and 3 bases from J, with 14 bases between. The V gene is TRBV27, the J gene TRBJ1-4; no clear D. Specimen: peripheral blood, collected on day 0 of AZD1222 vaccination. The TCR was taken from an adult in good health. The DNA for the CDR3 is TGTGCCAGCAGCCGACTTTCGGCCGCTAATGAAAAACTGTTTTTT. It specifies CASSRLSAANEKLFF. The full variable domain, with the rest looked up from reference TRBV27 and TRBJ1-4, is EAQVTQNPRYLITVTGKKLTVTCSQNMNHEYMSWYRQDPGLGLRQIYYSMNVEVTDKGDVPEGYKVSRKEKRNFPLILESPSPNQTSLYFCASSRLSAANEKLFFGSGTQLSVL.